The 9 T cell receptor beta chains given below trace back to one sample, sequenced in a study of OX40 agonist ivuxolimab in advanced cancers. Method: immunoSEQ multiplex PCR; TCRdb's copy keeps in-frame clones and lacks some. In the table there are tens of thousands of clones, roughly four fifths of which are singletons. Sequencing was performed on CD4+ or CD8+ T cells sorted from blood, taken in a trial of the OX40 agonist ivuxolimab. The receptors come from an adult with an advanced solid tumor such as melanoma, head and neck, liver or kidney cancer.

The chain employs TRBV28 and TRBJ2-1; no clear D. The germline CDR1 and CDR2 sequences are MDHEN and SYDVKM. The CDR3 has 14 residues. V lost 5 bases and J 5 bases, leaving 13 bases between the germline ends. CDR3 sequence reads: CASSVYNPHNEQFF. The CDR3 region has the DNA TGTGCCAGCAGTGTGTACAATCCGCACAATGAGCAGTTCTTC.

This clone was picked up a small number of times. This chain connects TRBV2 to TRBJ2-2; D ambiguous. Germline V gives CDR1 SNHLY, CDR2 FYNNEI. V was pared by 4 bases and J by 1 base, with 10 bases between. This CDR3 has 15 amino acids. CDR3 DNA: TGTGCCAGCAGTGGTAGCATTGGGAACACCGGGGAGCTGTTTTTT. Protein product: CASSGSIGNTGELFF.

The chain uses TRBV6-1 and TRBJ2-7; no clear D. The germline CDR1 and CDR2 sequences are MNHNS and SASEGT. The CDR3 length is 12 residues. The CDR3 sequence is CAVDGEPYEQYV. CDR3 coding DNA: TGTGCGGTTGACGGAGAGCCCTACGAGCAGTACGTC.

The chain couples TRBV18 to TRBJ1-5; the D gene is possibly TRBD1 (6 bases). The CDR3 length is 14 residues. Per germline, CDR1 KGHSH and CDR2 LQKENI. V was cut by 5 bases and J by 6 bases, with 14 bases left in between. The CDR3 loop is CASSETGQGQPQHF. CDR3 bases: TGTGCCAGCTCAGAAACAGGGCAGGGTCAGCCCCAGCATTTT.

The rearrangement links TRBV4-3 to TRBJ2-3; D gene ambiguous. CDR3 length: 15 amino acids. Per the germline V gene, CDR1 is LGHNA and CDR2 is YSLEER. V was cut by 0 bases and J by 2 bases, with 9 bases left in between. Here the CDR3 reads CASSQDRTHTDTQYF. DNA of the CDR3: TGCGCCAGCAGCCAAGACAGGACCCACACAGATACGCAGTATTTT.

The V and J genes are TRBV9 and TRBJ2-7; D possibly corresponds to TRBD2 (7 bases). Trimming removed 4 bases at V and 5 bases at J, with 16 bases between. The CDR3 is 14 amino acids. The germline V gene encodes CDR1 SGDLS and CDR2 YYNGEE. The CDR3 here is CASSPGEGDNEQYF. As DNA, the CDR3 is TGTGCCAGCAGCCCAGGGGAGGGGGACAACGAGCAGTACTTC.

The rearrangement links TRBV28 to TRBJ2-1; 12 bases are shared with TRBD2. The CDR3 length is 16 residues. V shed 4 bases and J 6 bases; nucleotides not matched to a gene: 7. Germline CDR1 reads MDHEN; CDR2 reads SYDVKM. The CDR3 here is CASSSPTSGRFNEQFF. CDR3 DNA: TGTGCCAGCAGTTCCCCCACTAGCGGGAGGTTCAATGAGCAGTTCTTC.

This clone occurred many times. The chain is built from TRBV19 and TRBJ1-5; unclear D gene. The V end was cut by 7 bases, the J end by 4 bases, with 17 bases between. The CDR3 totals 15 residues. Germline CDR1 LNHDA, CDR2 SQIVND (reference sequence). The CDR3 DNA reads TGTGCCAGTAAGGTTGAAGGAAGGTATAATCAGCCCCAGCATTTT. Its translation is CASKVEGRYNQPQHF. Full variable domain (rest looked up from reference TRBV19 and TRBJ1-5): DGGITQSPKYLFRKEGQNVTLSCEQNLNHDAMYWYRQDPGQGLRLIYYSQIVNDFQKGDIAEGYSVSREKKESFPLTVTSAQKNPTAFYLCASKVEGRYNQPQHFGDGTRLSIL.

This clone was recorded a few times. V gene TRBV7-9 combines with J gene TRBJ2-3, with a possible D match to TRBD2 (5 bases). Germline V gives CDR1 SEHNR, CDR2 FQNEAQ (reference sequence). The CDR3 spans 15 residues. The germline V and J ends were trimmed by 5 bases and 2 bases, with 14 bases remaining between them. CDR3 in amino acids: CASSPISDSTDTQYF. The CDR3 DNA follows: TGTGCCAGCAGCCCGATTAGCGATTCCACAGATACGCAGTATTTT.